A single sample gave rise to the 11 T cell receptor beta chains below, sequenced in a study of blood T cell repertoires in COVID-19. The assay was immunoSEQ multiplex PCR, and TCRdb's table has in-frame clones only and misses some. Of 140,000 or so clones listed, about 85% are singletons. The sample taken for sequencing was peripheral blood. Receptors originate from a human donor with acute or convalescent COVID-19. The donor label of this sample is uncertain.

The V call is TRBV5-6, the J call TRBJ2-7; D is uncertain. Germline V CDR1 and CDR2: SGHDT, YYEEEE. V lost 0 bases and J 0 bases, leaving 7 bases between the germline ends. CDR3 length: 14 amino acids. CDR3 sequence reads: CASSLAVFSYEQYF. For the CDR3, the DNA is TGTGCCAGCAGCTTGGCGGTTTTCTCCTACGAGCAGTACTTC.

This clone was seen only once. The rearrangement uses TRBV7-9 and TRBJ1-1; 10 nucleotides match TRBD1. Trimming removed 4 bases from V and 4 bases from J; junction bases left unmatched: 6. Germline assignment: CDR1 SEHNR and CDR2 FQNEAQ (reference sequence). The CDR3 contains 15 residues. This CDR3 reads CASSYGTGVSTEAFF. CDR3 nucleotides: TGTGCCAGCAGCTACGGGACAGGGGTGAGCACTGAAGCTTTCTTT.

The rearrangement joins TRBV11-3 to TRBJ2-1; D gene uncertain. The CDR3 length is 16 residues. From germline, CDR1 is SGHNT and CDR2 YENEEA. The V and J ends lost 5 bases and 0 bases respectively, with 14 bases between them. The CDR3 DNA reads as TGTGCCAGCAGCCCGTACGGTACGAGCTCCTACAATGAGCAGTTCTTC. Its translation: CASSPYGTSSYNEQFF. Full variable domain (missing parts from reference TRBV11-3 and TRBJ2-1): EAGVVQSPRYKIIEKKQPVAFWCNPISGHNTLYWYLQNLGQGPELLIRYENEEAVDDSQLPKDRFSAERLKGVDSTLKIQPAELGDSAVYLCASSPYGTSSYNEQFFGPGTRLTVL.

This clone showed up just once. This chain's CDR3 is CASIKSDRGGYGYTF. The CDR3 DNA follows: TGTGCCAGCATTAAAAGCGACAGGGGGGGTTATGGCTACACCTTC. The chain employs TRBV28 and TRBJ1-2; TRBD1 matches 9 bases. With 7 bases clipped from V and 5 bases from J, the junction kept 11 bases outside the gene matches. Germline V gives CDR1 MDHEN, CDR2 SYDVKM. This CDR3 is 15 amino acids long.

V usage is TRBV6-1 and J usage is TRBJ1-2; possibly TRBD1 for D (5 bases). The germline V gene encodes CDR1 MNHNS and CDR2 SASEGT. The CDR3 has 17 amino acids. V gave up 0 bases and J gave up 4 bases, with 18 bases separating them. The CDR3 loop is CASSEAGGLGGTYGYTF. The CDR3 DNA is TGTGCCAGCAGTGAAGCGGGAGGTTTGGGGGGGACCTATGGCTACACCTTC.

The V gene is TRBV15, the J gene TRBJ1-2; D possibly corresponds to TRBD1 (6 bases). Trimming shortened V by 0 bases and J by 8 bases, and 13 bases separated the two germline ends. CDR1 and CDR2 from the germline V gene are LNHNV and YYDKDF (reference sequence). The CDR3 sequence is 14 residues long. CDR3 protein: CATSRDRGARGYTF. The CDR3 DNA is TGTGCCACCAGCAGAGATCGGGGGGCCCGAGGCTACACCTTC. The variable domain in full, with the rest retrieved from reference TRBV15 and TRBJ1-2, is DAMVIQNPRYQVTQFGKPVTLSCSQTLNHNVMYWYQQKSSQAPKLLFHYYDKDFNNEADTPDNFQSRRPNTSFCFLDIRSPGLGDTAMYLCATSRDRGARGYTFGSGTRLTVV.

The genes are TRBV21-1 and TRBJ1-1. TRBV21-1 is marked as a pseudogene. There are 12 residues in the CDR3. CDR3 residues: CASTKRNTEAFF. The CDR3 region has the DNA TGTGCCAGCACTAAACGGAACACTGAAGCTTTCTTT.

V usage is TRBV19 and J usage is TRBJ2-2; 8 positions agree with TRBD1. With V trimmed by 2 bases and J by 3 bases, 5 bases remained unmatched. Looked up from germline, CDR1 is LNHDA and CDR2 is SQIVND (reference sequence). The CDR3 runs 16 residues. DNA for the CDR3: TGTGCCAGTAGTATACTGGACAGGGCGGACACCGGGGAGCTGTTTTTT. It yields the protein CASSILDRADTGELFF.

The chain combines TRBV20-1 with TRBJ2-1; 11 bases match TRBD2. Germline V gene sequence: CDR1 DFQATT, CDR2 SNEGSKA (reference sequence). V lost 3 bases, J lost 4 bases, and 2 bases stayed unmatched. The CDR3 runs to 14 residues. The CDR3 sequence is CSASGTSGYNEQFF. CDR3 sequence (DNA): TGCAGTGCTAGTGGGACTAGCGGATACAATGAGCAGTTCTTC.

DNA for the CDR3: TGTGCCAGCAGCTTAGGCCAAATGGATACGCAGTATTTT. Translating it yields CASSLGQMDTQYF. The rearrangement joins TRBV7-3 to TRBJ2-3, with unresolved D. CDR1 SGHTA and CDR2 FQGTGA come from the germline V gene. The length of the CDR3 is 13 residues. V was shortened by 2 bases and J by 6 bases, with 9 bases between the two germline ends.

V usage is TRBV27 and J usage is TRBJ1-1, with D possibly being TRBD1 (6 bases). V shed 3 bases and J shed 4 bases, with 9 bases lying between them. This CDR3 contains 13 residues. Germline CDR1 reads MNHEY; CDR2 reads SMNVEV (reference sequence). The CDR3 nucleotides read TGTGCCAGCAGTTTCGCAGGGGCCACTGAAGCTTTCTTT. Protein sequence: CASSFAGATEAFF.